The 8 T cell receptor beta chains listed next were all sequenced from one sample in a study of T cell responses to AZD1222 COVID-19 vaccine. The assay was immunoSEQ multiplex PCR, and TCRdb's table has in-frame clones only and misses some. The table records under 150,000 clones, around 93% of them present only once. Specimen: peripheral blood, collected on day 0 of AZD1222 vaccination. These receptors all stem from an adult in good health.

This chain links TRBV12-3 or TRBV12-4 with TRBJ1-1; D not resolved. The V and J ends lost 6 bases and 10 bases respectively, with 15 bases between them. This CDR3 comprises 12 residues. In DNA form, the CDR3 reads TGTGCCAGCAGCCTCAGCCTCCCGGTAGCTTTCTTT. Residues: CASSLSLPVAFF.

The chain uses TRBV6-5 and TRBJ1-2; weak D call: TRBD1 (6 bases). Trimming removed 0 bases at V and 4 bases at J, with 9 bases between. CDR3 length equals 14 residues. Germline values: CDR1 MNHEY, CDR2 SVGAGI. The CDR3 sequence: CASSYSKTGYGYTF. In DNA form, the CDR3 reads TGTGCCAGCAGTTACTCGAAGACAGGCTATGGCTACACCTTC.

This clone was found once. This chain links TRBV12-5 with TRBJ2-7, with 9 bases matching TRBD1. The CDR3 extends over 17 amino acids. V was clipped by 1 base and J by 1 base; unmatched bases: 8. Germline V gene sequence: CDR1 LGHNT, CDR2 FRNRAP. The CDR3 nucleotides read TGTGCTAGTGGTTTGGCCCCGGGACAGGGTAGATCCTACGAGCAGTACTTC. Protein sequence: CASGLAPGQGRSYEQYF.

This sequence joins TRBV9 and TRBJ1-4; 7 bases match TRBD1. CDR3 length: 14 residues. The V gene end was trimmed by 3 bases and the J gene end by 3 bases; junction bases not matched to a gene: 2. Germline CDR1 and CDR2: SGDLS and YYNGEE. CDR3 DNA: TGTGCCAGCAGCGCCGGACAGGCTAATGAAAAACTGTTTTTT. Translating gives CASSAGQANEKLFF.

The V and J genes are TRBV6-5 and TRBJ2-1, with D tentatively TRBD2 (5 bases). The CDR3 consists of 13 residues. The V gene's germline CDR1 is MNHEY and CDR2 SVGAGI. V shed 6 bases and J shed 6 bases, with 12 bases lying between them. CDR3 in DNA: TGTGCCAGCAGACTCGGACTCTCCAATGAGCAGTTCTTC. Its translation is CASRLGLSNEQFF.

The chain couples TRBV18 to TRBJ1-3; D gene unclear. CDR3 length: 17 residues. V lost 3 bases and J 0 bases, leaving 15 bases between the germline ends. From germline, CDR1 is KGHSH and CDR2 LQKENI. The CDR3 region has the DNA TGTGCCAGCTCACCTTTGAGCGATAAGAACTCTGGAAACACCATATATTTT. Translated: CASSPLSDKNSGNTIYF.

The CDR3 sequence is CASSIGDRDNEKLFF. CDR3 nucleotides: TGCGCCAGCAGCATAGGGGACAGGGATAATGAAAAACTGTTTTTT. The chain joins TRBV5-1 to TRBJ1-4; 9 nucleotides line up with TRBD1. The CDR3 is 15 amino acids. Germline CDR1 is SGHRS and CDR2 is YFSETQ. After removal of 4 bases from V and 4 bases from J, the junction contained 5 bases not matched to a gene.

This chain joins TRBV23-1 and TRBJ1-1; perhaps TRBD1 as D (5 bases). TRBV23-1 is labeled an ORF, and its function is uncertain. Trimming took off 2 bases at V and 8 bases at J, with 12 bases between the two ends. The CDR3 is made up of 13 amino acids. The CDR3 sequence: CASSQRGGREAFF. The CDR3 DNA reads TGCGCCAGCAGTCAAAGGGGAGGCAGGGAAGCTTTCTTT.